These 31 T cell receptor beta chains came from one sample sequenced in a study of early T cells in non-severe SARS-CoV-2 infection listed by TCRdb under 2021. To prepare the library, 5' RACE was applied. The run used a NextSeq 500. TCRdb took the public reads, trimmed them with fastp at Q25, ran MiXCR for clone calling and kept in-frame beta chains. Rows are combined by CDR3 protein, so each entry shows the most common genes and DNA. This sample comprises 60,000 to 75,000 distinct CDR3 sequences, 10% to 15% of them detected only once. Roughly 6.1% of the sample is taken by the ten largest. Sample: whole blood. All receptors come from an adult who was a healthcare worker with PCR-confirmed SARS-CoV-2 infection or an uninfected control (not recorded which).

This rearrangement joins TRBV11-2 to TRBJ2-2; D uncertain. Trimming cost V 5 bases and J 0 bases, with 7 bases left between them. The CDR3 is 14 amino acids. CDR1 SGHAT and CDR2 FQNNGV come from the germline V gene. In DNA form, the CDR3 reads TGTGCCAGCAGCCTACTTACGAACACCGGGGAGCTGTTTTTT. As protein: CASSLLTNTGELFF.

This clonotype was picked up a small number of times. J is TRBJ1-1 and V is TRBV11-1; possibly TRBD1 for D (5 bases). This CDR3 region has 16 residues. Trimming removed 1 base at V and 2 bases at J, with 14 bases between. Per germline, CDR1 SGHAT and CDR2 FQDESV (reference sequence). CDR3 DNA: TGTGCCAGCAGCTTAGGAAGAGGAGGGACCAACACTGAAGCTTTCTTT. Translation: CASSLGRGGTNTEAFF.

At least ten counts were recorded for this clonotype. V gene TRBV7-2 combines with J gene TRBJ2-2, with D maybe TRBD1 (5 bases). This CDR3 comprises 15 residues. Germline CDR1 and CDR2: SGHTA and FQGNSA. V was trimmed by 6 bases and J by 1 base, leaving 12 bases between them. Written as DNA, the CDR3 is TGTGCCAGCAGAAGAGGCGGACAGAACACCGGGGAGCTGTTTTTT. Its protein product is CASRRGGQNTGELFF.

On this clonotype: Possible read error: a much larger clone is one base away. The rearrangement links TRBV5-6 to TRBJ2-5; 9 nucleotides align to TRBD1. The CDR3 is 14 residues long. CDR1 is SGHDT and CDR2 is YYEEEE in the germline V gene. The CDR3, as DNA: TGTACCAGCAGCTTACAGGGGGCCCAAGAGACCCAGTACTTC. It specifies CTSSLQGAQETQYF.

In nucleotides, the CDR3 is TGCAGCGGGGGGACAGCCTACGAGCAGTACTTC. Residues: CSGGTAYEQYF. This chain joins TRBV29-1 and TRBJ2-7; 7 nucleotides align to TRBD1. Germline CDR1 reads SQVTM; CDR2 reads ANQGSEA. CDR3 length: 11 amino acids. Trimming took 7 bases from V and 2 from J; bases not matched to a gene: 2.

The rearrangement uses TRBV7-2 and TRBJ1-4; no definite D call. The CDR3 is 13 residues long. Trimming left V 3 bases short and J 3 bases short, with 5 bases between. The germline V gene has CDR1 SGHTA and CDR2 FQGNSA. Here the CDR3 reads CASSLNSNEKLFF. As DNA, the CDR3 is TGTGCCAGCAGCTTGAATTCTAATGAAAAACTGTTTTTT.

This clonotype was seen repeatedly, ten times or more. The genes are TRBV11-2 and TRBJ2-2, with TRBD2 as a possible D gene (5 bases). The CDR3 spans 14 residues. The V gene lost 1 base and the J gene lost 6 bases, with 9 bases spanning the gap. Germline CDR1 and CDR2: SGHAT and FQNNGV. CDR3 sequence reads: CASSLAAAAGELFF. CDR3 bases: TGTGCCAGCAGCTTAGCAGCGGCCGCCGGGGAGCTGTTTTTT.

This clonotype was detected many times. The V call is TRBV7-9, the J call TRBJ1-4; tentatively, D is TRBD1 (6 bases). V was clipped by 1 base and J by 7 bases, with 10 bases between them. Germline CDR1 and CDR2: SEHNR and FQNEAQ (reference sequence). The CDR3 extends over 14 amino acids. The CDR3 is CASSLGGRSEKLFF. The CDR3 DNA sequence: TGTGCCAGCAGCTTAGGGGGGCGCTCTGAAAAACTGTTTTTT.

This clonotype was detected ten times or more. The CDR3 loop is CSVAFRELLSYNEQFF. The CDR3, as DNA: TGCAGCGTTGCCTTCCGGGAGCTCCTCTCCTACAATGAGCAGTTCTTC. The rearrangement joins TRBV29-1 to TRBJ2-1; D is possibly TRBD2 (6 bases). The germline V and J ends were trimmed by 4 bases and 0 bases, with 16 bases remaining between them. The germline V gene has CDR1 SQVTM and CDR2 ANQGSEA. The CDR3 is made up of 16 amino acids.

The V and J genes are TRBV15 and TRBJ2-1; 11 positions agree with TRBD2. The CDR3 contains 15 residues. The ends lost 1 base at V and 7 bases at J; junction bases unmatched: 3. The germline V gene encodes CDR1 LNHNV and CDR2 YYDKDF (reference sequence). CDR3 sequence reads: CATSRGTSGSNEQFF. In DNA, the CDR3 is TGTGCCACCAGCAGAGGTACTAGCGGGAGTAATGAGCAGTTCTTC. Full variable domain (outside the CDR3, taken from reference TRBV15 and TRBJ2-1): DAMVIQNPRYQVTQFGKPVTLSCSQTLNHNVMYWYQQKSSQAPKLLFHYYDKDFNNEADTPDNFQSRRPNTSFCFLDIRSPGLGDTAMYLCATSRGTSGSNEQFFGPGTRLTVL.

Concerning this clonotype itself: This may be a read error: a much more frequent sequence differs by one nucleotide. The chain has TRBV11-2 and TRBJ2-7; 10 bases map to TRBD1. CDR3 size: 14 residues. J lost 8 bases, V lost 6 bases, and 10 bases had no gene match. Germline lookup yields CDR1 SGHAT and CDR2 FQNNGV. The CDR3 region has the DNA TGTGCCAGCAGTCGCGGACAGGGGGGTTACAAGCAGTACTTC. This codes for CASSRGQGGYKQYF.

The chain combines TRBV9 with TRBJ2-7, with D tentatively TRBD1 (6 bases). Germline CDR1 reads SGDLS; CDR2 reads YYNGEE. V dropped 4 bases and J dropped 1 base, with 18 bases sitting between them. This CDR3 comprises 16 residues. As DNA, the CDR3 is TGTGCCAGCAGCCCCTCGGGGAAGAGGGGGTCCTACGAGCAGTACTTC. Translated, it gives CASSPSGKRGSYEQYF.

This clonotype came up many times. The chain has TRBV12-5 and TRBJ2-1; tentative D call: TRBD2 (5 bases). There are 14 residues in the CDR3. Germline V gives CDR1 LGHNT, CDR2 FRNRAP. Trimming took 7 bases from V and 1 from J, leaving 11 bases between them. The CDR3 DNA is TGTGCTAGTGTGCGGGTGTTTTCCTACAATGAGCAGTTCTTC. Amino acid sequence: CASVRVFSYNEQFF. Full variable domain (rest looked up from reference TRBV12-5 and TRBJ2-1): DARVTQTPRHKVTEMGQEVTMRCQPILGHNTVFWYRQTMMQGLELLAYFRNRAPLDDSGMPKDRFSAEMPDATLATLKIQPSEPRDSAVYFCASVRVFSYNEQFFGPGTRLTVL.

This rearrangement joins TRBV12-3 or TRBV12-4 to TRBJ2-5; TRBD1 might be the D (6 bases). This CDR3 contains 13 residues. V shed 3 bases and J shed 3 bases, with 8 bases lying between them. The CDR3 DNA reads as TGTGCCAGCAGTTTCAGGGGCGAAGAGACCCAGTACTTC. Protein sequence: CASSFRGEETQYF.

This clonotype was seen more than once but under ten times. The chain is built from TRBV5-1 and TRBJ2-7; the D is unclear. Per the germline V gene, CDR1 is SGHRS and CDR2 is YFSETQ. The CDR3 has 15 residues. V lost 3 bases and J 0 bases, leaving 13 bases between the germline ends. In DNA, the CDR3 is TGCGCCAGCAGCTCCTTTGGCGGCAACTCCTACGAGCAGTACTTC. This translates into CASSSFGGNSYEQYF.

In this sample, this clonotype turned up many times. V is TRBV7-9 and J is TRBJ1-1; TRBD1 might be the D (5 bases). The CDR3 length is 14 residues. Per the germline V gene, CDR1 is SEHNR and CDR2 is FQNEAQ (reference sequence). The V and J ends lost 0 bases and 6 bases respectively, with 11 bases between them. The CDR3 DNA sequence: TGTGCCAGCAGCTTAGCGTCGTCGGGGGCTGAAGCTTTCTTT. Amino acid sequence: CASSLASSGAEAFF.

This clonotype was counted ten times or more. V gene TRBV29-1 combines with J gene TRBJ2-4; no clear D. V was pared by 7 bases and J by 0 bases, with 13 bases between. Germline CDR1 and CDR2: SQVTM and ANQGSEA. This CDR3 has 14 amino acids. In nucleotides, the CDR3 is TGCAGCGCCGCCGAGGACCTAGCCAAAAACATTCAGTACTTC. Amino acids: CSAAEDLAKNIQYF.

This clonotype showed up many times. This rearrangement joins TRBV7-9 to TRBJ2-7; a possible D gene is TRBD1 (5 bases). The CDR3 is made up of 12 amino acids. The V end was cut by 11 bases, the J end by 2 bases, with 13 bases between. Looked up from germline, CDR1 is SEHNR and CDR2 is FQNEAQ (reference sequence). The CDR3 here is CAGGAGAYEQYF. The CDR3 coding sequence is TGTGCCGGTGGGGCAGGCGCCTACGAGCAGTACTTC. Based on the CDR3 plus reference TRBV7-9 and TRBJ2-7, the full variable domain is DTGVSQNPRHKITKRGQNVTFRCDPISEHNRLYWYRQTLGQGPEFLTYFQNEAQLEKSRLLSDRFSAERPKGSFSTLEIQRTEQGDSAMYLCAGGAGAYEQYFGPGTRLTVT.

Ten or more counts support this clonotype. The chain joins TRBV6-5 to TRBJ1-1; 10 bases map to TRBD1. The V gene's germline CDR1 is MNHEY and CDR2 SVGAGI. The V and J ends lost 6 bases and 2 bases, in that order; junction bases with no gene match: 6. CDR3 length: 15 amino acids. CDR3 loop: CASRDGTGENTEAFF. The DNA for the CDR3 is TGTGCCAGCAGGGACGGGACAGGGGAAAACACTGAAGCTTTCTTT.

The chain combines TRBV7-9 with TRBJ1-1; 11 nucleotides agree with TRBD1. The CDR3 spans 16 residues. The V segment lost 5 bases and the J segment 4 bases; nucleotides outside the gene matches: 9. Per the germline V gene, CDR1 is SEHNR and CDR2 is FQNEAQ (reference sequence). CDR3 sequence: CASSPLTGTGGTEAFF. CDR3 DNA: TGTGCCAGCAGCCCTTTGACTGGGACAGGGGGCACTGAAGCTTTCTTT.

This clonotype was recorded at least ten times. The V and J genes are TRBV10-3 and TRBJ2-1; TRBD1 agrees at 7 bases. In germline, CDR1 is ENHRY, CDR2 SYGVKD. This CDR3 is built from 16 residues. With V trimmed by 4 bases and J by 2 bases, 8 bases remained unmatched. Here the CDR3 reads CAISGTRQGAYNEQFF. The CDR3 DNA reads TGTGCCATCAGTGGAACGCGGCAGGGGGCCTACAATGAGCAGTTCTTC.

This clonotype was seen many times. The rearrangement uses TRBV5-1 and TRBJ2-5; D remains ambiguous. The ends were cut back, 4 bases at V and 4 bases at J, with 14 bases in the middle. Germline CDR1 is SGHRS and CDR2 is YFSETQ. CDR3 length: 14 residues. The CDR3: CASSVPASGETQYF. As DNA, the CDR3 is TGCGCCAGCAGCGTACCGGCCTCTGGAGAGACCCAGTACTTC. The whole variable domain, remainder taken from reference TRBV5-1 and TRBJ2-5, is KAGVTQTPRYLIKTRGQQVTLSCSPISGHRSVSWYQQTPGQGLQFLFEYFSETQRNKGNFPGRFSGRQFSNSRSEMNVSTLELGDSALYLCASSVPASGETQYFGPGTRLLVL.

The V gene is TRBV29-1, the J gene TRBJ2-1; D is unclear. V lost 7 bases and J 0 bases, leaving 4 bases between the germline ends. There are 11 residues in the CDR3. CDR1 and CDR2 from the germline V gene are SQVTM and ANQGSEA. CDR3 DNA sequence: TGCAGCGGGAGCTCCTACAATGAGCAGTTCTTC. Translating gives CSGSSYNEQFF.

This clonotype was seen ten or more times. The rearrangement uses TRBV29-1 and TRBJ1-1, with 9 positions matching TRBD1. V lost 6 bases to trimming and J lost 5 bases; unmatched junction nucleotides: 10. Germline V gene lookup returns CDR1 SQVTM and CDR2 ANQGSEA. The CDR3 consists of 14 residues. CDR3 nucleotide sequence: TGCAGCGTAGCTCCGGGACAGGGACGGACTGAAGCTTTCTTT. It specifies CSVAPGQGRTEAFF.

In its sample, this clonotype was seen many times. In DNA, the CDR3 is TGTGCCAGCAGCTTAGTAGGAGTGAATTCACCCCTCCACTTT. As protein: CASSLVGVNSPLHF. The J gene is TRBJ1-6, the V gene TRBV11-2; no clear D. This CDR3 has 14 residues. The germline gives CDR1 SGHAT, CDR2 FQNNGV. V was clipped by 1 base and J by 7 bases, with 8 bases between them.

In its sample, this clonotype was seen many times. The chain uses TRBV20-1 and TRBJ1-4; the D gene is possibly TRBD1 (5 bases). Germline V gene data show CDR1 as DFQATT and CDR2 as SNEGSKA (reference sequence). V lost 3 bases and J lost 10, with 21 bases in between. This CDR3 is built from 15 residues. The CDR3 DNA is TGCAGTGCTAGGGGACGGACGGGGGAGACGGGAAAACTGTTTTTT. It encodes CSARGRTGETGKLFF.

This clonotype turned up a few times. The chain recombines TRBV5-1 with TRBJ2-1; the D call may be TRBD1 or TRBD2 (6 bases each). CDR3 size: 14 residues. Trimming took off 2 bases at V and 9 bases at J, with 15 bases between the two ends. Germline assignment: CDR1 SGHRS and CDR2 YFSETQ. The CDR3 here is CASSFAIGGAEQFF. CDR3 in DNA: TGCGCCAGCAGCTTTGCCATCGGGGGCGCTGAGCAGTTCTTC.

This clonotype was found a few times. The rearrangement joins TRBV5-1 to TRBJ2-3; 10 bases match TRBD2. CDR1 is SGHRS, CDR2 YFSETQ, per germline. Germline trimming cut 3 bases from V and 0 bases from J; bases unmatched to any gene: 13. The CDR3 length is 19 residues. For the CDR3, the DNA is TGCGCCAGCAGCTCGGGACTAGCGAGGGCAATCCCTAGCACAGATACGCAGTATTTT. Its protein is CASSSGLARAIPSTDTQYF.

The V and J genes are TRBV5-5 and TRBJ2-7; TRBD1 matches at 8 bases. The CDR3 covers 15 residues. V shed 6 bases, J shed 0 bases, and the junction held 8 bases outside the gene matches. Germline CDR1 reads SGHKS; CDR2 reads YYEKEE (reference sequence). DNA for the CDR3: TGTGCCAGCAACCCGGACAGGGCACCCTCCTACGAGCAGTACTTC. This translates into CASNPDRAPSYEQYF.

This clonotype was seen repeatedly, ten times or more. This chain joins TRBV20-1 and TRBJ1-5; no clear D. Trimming stripped 6 bases from V and 5 bases from J, with 17 bases between. The CDR3 runs 14 residues. Germline CDR1 DFQATT, CDR2 SNEGSKA (reference sequence). The CDR3 is CSAKTTGGDQPQHF. The CDR3 bases are TGCAGTGCCAAGACGACGGGCGGGGATCAGCCCCAGCATTTT.

This clonotype appeared many times. This chain uses TRBV4-1 with TRBJ1-5, with 11 bases aligning to TRBD1. CDR1 and CDR2 (germline): MGHRA, YSYEKL. The trim removed 2 bases at V and 7 bases at J, leaving 7 bases unmatched. The CDR3 sequence is 16 residues long. CDR3: CASSQTGTGGRQPQHF. In DNA form, the CDR3 reads TGCGCCAGCAGCCAAACCGGGACAGGGGGTCGGCAGCCCCAGCATTTT.